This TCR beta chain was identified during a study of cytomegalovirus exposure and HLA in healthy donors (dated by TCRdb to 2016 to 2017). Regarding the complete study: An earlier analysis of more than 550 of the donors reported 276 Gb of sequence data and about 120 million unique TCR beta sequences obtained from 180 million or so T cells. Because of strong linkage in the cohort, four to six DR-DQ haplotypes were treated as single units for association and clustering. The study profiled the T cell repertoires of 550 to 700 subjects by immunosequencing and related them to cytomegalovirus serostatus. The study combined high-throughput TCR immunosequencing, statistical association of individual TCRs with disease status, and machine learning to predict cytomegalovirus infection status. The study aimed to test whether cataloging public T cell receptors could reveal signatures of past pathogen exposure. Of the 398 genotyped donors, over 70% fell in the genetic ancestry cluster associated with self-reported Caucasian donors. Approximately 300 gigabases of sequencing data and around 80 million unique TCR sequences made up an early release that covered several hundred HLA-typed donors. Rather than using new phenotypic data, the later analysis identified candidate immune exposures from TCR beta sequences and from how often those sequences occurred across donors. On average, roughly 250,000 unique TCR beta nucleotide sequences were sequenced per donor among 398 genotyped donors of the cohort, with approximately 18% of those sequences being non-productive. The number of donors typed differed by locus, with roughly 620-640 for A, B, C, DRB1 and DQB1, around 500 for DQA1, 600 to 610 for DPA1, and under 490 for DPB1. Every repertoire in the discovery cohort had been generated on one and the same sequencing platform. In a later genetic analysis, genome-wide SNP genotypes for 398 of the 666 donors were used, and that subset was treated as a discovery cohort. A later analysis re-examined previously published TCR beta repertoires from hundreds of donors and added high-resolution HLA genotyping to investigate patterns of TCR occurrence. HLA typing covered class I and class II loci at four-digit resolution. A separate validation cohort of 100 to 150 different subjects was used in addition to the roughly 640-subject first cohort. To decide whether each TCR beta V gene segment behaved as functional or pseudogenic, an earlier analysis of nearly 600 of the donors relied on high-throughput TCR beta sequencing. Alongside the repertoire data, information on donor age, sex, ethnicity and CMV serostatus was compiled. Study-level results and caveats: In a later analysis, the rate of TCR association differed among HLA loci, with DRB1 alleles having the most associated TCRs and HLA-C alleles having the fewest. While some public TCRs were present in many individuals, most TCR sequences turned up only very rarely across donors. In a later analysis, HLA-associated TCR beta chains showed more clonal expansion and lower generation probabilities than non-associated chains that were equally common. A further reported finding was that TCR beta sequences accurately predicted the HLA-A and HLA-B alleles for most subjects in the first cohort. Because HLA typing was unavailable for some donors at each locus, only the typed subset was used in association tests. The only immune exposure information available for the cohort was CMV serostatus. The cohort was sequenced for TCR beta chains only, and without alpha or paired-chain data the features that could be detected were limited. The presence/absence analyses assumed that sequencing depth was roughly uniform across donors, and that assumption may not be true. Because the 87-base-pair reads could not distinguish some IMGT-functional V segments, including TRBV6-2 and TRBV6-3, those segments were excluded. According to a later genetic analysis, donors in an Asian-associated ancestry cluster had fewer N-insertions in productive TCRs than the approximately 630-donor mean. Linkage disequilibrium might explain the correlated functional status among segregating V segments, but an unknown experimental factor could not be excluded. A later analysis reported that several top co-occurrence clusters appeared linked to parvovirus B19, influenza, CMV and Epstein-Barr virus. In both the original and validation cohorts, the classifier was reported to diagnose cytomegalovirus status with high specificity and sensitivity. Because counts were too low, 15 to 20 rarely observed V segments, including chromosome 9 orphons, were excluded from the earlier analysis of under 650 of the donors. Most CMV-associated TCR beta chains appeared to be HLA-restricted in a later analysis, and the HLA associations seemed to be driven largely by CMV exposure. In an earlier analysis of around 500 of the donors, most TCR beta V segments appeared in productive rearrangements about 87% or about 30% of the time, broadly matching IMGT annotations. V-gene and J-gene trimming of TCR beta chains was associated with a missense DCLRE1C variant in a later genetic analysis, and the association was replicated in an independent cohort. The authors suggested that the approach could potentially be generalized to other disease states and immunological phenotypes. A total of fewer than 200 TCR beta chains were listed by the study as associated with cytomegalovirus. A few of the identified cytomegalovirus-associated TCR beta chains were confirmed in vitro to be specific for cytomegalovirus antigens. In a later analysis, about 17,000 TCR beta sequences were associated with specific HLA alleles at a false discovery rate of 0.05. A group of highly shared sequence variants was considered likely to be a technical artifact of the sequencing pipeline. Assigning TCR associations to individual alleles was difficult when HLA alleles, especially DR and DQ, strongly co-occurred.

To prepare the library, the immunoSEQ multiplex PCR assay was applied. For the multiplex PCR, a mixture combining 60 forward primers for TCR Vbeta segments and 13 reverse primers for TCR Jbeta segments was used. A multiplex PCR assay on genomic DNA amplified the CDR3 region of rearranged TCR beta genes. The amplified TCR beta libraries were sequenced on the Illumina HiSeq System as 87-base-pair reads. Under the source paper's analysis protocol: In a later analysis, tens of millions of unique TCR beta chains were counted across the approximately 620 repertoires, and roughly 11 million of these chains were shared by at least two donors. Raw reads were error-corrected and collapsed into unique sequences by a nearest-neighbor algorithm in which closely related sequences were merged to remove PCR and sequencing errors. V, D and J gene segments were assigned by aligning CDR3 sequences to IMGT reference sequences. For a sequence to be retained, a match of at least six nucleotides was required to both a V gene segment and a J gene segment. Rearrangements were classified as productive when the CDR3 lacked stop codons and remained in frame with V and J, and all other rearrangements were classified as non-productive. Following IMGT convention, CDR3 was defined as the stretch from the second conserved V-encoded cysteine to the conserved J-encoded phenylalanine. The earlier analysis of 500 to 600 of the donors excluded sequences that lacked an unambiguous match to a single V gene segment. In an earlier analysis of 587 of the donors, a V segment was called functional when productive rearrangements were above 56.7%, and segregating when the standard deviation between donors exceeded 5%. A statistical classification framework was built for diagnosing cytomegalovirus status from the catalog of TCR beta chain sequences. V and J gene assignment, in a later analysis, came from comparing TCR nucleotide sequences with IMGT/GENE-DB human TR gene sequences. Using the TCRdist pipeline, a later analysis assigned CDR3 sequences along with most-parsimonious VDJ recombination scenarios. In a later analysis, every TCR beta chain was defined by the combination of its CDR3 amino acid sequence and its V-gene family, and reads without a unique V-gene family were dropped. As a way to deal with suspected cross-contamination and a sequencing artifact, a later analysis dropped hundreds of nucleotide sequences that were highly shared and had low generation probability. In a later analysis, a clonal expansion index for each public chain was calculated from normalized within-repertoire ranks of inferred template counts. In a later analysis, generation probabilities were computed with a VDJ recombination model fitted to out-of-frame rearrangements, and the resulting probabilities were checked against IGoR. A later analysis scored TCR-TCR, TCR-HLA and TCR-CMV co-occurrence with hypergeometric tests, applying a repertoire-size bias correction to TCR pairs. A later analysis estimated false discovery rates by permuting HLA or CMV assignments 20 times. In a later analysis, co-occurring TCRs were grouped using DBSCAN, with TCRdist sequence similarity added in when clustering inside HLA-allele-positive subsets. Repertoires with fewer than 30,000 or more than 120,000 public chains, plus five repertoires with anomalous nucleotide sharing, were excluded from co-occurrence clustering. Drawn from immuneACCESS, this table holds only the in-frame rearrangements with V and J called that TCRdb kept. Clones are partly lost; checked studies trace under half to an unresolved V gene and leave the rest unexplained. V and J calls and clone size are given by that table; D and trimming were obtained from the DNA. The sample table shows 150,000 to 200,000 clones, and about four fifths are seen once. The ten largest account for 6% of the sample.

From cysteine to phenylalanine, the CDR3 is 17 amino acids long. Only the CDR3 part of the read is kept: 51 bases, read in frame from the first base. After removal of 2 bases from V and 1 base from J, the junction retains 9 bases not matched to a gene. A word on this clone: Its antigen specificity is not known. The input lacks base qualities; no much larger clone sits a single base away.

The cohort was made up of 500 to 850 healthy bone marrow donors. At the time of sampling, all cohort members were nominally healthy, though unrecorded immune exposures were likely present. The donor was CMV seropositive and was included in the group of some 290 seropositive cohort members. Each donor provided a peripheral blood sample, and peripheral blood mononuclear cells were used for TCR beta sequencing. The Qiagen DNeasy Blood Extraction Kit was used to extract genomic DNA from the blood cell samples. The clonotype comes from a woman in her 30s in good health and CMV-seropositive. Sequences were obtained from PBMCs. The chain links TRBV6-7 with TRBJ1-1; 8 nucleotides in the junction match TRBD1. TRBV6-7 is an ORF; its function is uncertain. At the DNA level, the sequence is TGTGCCAGCAGTTACGCCCGCCGGGGACAGGAGAACACTGAAGCTTTCTTT. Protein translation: CASSYARRGQENTEAFF.